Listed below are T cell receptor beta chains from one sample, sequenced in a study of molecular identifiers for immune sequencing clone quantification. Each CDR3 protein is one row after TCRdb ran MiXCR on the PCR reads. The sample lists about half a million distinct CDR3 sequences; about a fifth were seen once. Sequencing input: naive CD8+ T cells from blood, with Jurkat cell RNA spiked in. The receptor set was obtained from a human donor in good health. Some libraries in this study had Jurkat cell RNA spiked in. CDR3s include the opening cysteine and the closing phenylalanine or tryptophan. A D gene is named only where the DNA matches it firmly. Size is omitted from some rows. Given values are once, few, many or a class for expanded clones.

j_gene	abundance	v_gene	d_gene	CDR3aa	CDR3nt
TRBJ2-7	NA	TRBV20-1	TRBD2	CSARRTSDYEQYF	TGCAGTGCTCGGAGGACTAGCGACTACGAGCAGTACTTC
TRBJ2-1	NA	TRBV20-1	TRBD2	CSAGGEWGKSEQFF	TGCAGTGCCGGGGGGGAATGGGGGAAGAGTGAGCAGTTCTTC
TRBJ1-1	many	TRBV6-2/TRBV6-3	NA	CASSYPATEAFF	TGTGCCAGCAGTTACCCCGCCACTGAAGCTTTCTTT
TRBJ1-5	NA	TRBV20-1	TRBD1	CSAKDPGQVYQPQHF	TGCAGTGCCAAGGATCCGGGACAGGTGTATCAGCCCCAGCATTTT
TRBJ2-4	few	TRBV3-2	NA	CASSQDSGAAAIKNIQYF	TGTGCCAGCAGCCAAGATAGCGGTGCAGCGGCGATCAAAAACATTCAGTACTTC
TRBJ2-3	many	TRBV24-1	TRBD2	CATSERLAMSTDTQYF	TGTGCCACCAGTGAGCGACTAGCGATGAGCACAGATACGCAGTATTTT
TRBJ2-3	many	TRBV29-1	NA	CSALTASDTQYF	TGCAGCGCGCTCACAGCTTCAGATACGCAGTATTTT
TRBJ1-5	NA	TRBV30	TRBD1	CAWSVGGPNQPQHF	TGTGCCTGGAGTGTAGGGGGCCCCAATCAGCCCCAGCATTTT
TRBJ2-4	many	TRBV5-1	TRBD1	CASSTGQGMTSKNIQYF	TGCGCCAGCAGCACTGGACAGGGGATGACATCCAAAAACATTCAGTACTTC
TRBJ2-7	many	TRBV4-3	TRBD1	CASSQERRQGLLSPGQYF	TGCGCCAGCAGCCAAGAACGGAGACAGGGCCTCCTTAGCCCCGGGCAGTACTTC
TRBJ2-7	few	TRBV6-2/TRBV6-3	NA	CATAVSYEQYF	TGTGCCACGGCGGTCTCGTACGAGCAGTACTTC
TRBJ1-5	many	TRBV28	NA	CASSIGTQSNQPQHF	TGTGCCAGCAGTATCGGGACGCAAAGCAATCAGCCCCAGCATTTT
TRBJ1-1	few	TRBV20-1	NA	CSATIMNTEAFF	TGCAGTGCTACGATTATGAACACTGAAGCTTTCTTT
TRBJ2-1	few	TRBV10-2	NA	CASSEPPDEQFF	TGCGCCAGCAGTGAACCTCCAGATGAGCAGTTCTTC
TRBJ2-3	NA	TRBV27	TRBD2	CTSSFLADLSTDTQYF	TGTACCAGCAGTTTCCTAGCGGATCTTAGCACAGATACGCAGTATTTT
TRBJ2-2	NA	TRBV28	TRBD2	CASSFPLAGEANTGELFF	TGTGCCAGCAGTTTCCCACTAGCGGGAGAGGCGAACACCGGGGAGCTGTTTTTT
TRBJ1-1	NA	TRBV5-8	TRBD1	CASSFIQGEAFF	TGTGCCAGCAGCTTCATACAGGGGGAAGCTTTCTTT
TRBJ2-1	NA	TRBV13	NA	CASSRRDFTYNEQFF	TGTGCCAGCAGCCGCCGGGACTTCACCTACAATGAGCAGTTCTTC
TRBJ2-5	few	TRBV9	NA	CASSASLEGGRETQYF	TGTGCCAGCAGCGCATCCCTAGAGGGGGGCAGAGAGACCCAGTACTTC
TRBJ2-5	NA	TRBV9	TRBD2	CASSPEGRGQETQYF	TGTGCCAGCAGCCCAGAGGGGAGGGGACAAGAGACCCAGTACTTC
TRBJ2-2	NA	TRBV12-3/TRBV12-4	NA	CASCPGNGELFF	TGTGCCAGCTGTCCGGGGAACGGGGAGCTGTTTTTT
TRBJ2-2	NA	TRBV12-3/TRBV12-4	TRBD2	CASSSSGSYTEELFF	TGTGCCAGCAGTTCTAGCGGGAGTTACACCGAGGAGCTGTTTTTT
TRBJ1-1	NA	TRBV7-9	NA	CASSLGRPEAFF	TGTGCCAGCAGCTTGGGTCGTCCTGAAGCTTTCTTT
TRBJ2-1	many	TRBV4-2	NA	CASSHLASMGNEQFF	TGTGCCAGCAGCCATCTAGCCAGTATGGGCAATGAGCAGTTCTTC
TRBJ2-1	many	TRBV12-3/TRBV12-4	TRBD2	CASRQPSGGPLDEQFF	TGTGCCAGCAGACAACCTAGCGGGGGACCCTTGGATGAGCAGTTCTTC
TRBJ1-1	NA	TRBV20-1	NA	CSARVQMNTEALF	TGCAGTGCTAGAGTACAAATGAACACTGAAGCTCTCTTT
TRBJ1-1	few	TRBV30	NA	CAWSKAIAEAFF	TGTGCCTGGAGTAAAGCTATCGCTGAAGCTTTCTTT
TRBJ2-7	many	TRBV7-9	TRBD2	CASSGLVHEQYF	TGTGCCAGCAGTGGACTAGTCCACGAGCAGTACTTC
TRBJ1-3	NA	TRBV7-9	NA	CASSLGFSSSGNTIYF	TGTGCCAGCAGCTTAGGGTTCAGTTCCTCTGGAAACACCATATATTTT
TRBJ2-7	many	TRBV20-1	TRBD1	CSARGGQGYEQYF	TGCAGCGCTCGAGGGGGACAGGGCTACGAGCAGTACTTC
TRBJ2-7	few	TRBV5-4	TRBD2	CASSWGTSGNYEQYF	TGTGCCAGCAGCTGGGGGACTAGCGGGAACTACGAGCAGTACTTC
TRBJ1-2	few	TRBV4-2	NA	CASSQAFTGGYGYTF	TGTGCCAGCAGCCAAGCCTTCACAGGAGGCTATGGCTACACCTTC
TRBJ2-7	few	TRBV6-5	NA	CASSYSASSEQYF	TGTGCCAGCAGTTACTCGGCTAGCAGCGAGCAGTACTTC
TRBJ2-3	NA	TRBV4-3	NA	CASSQDSLAGGYTDTQYF	TGCGCCAGCAGCCAAGATAGTTTAGCTGGGGGATACACAGATACGCAGTATTTT
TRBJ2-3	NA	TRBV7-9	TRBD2	CASSSAPSGGAADTQYF	TGTGCCAGCAGCTCTGCCCCCAGCGGGGGGGCCGCAGATACGCAGTATTTT
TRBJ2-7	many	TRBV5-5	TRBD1	CASSLNYDRVLWYF	TGTGCCAGCAGCCTCAATTACGACAGGGTATTATGGTACTTC
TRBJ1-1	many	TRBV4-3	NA	CASSQDSGAWTEAFF	TGCGCCAGCAGCCAAGATTCAGGGGCATGGACTGAAGCTTTCTTT
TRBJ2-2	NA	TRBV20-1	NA	CSAEDLLNTGELFF	TGCAGTGCTGAGGACCTATTAAACACCGGGGAGCTGTTTTTT
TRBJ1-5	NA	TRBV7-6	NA	CASSPGAGNQPQHF	TGTGCCAGCAGCCCCGGTGCTGGCAATCAGCCCCAGCATTTT
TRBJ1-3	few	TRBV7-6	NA	CASSPWEVDGTLGNTIYF	TGTGCCAGCAGCCCTTGGGAGGTGGACGGGACGCTTGGAAACACCATATATTTT
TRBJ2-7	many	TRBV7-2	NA	CASSADNYEQYF	TGTGCCAGCAGCGCAGACAACTACGAGCAGTACTTC
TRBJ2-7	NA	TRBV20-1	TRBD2	CSAREGYEQHF	TGCAGTGCCCGGGAGGGGTACGAGCAGCACTTC
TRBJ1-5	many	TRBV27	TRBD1	CASSPGTARNQPQHF	TGTGCCAGCAGTCCCGGGACAGCGCGCAATCAGCCCCAGCATTTT
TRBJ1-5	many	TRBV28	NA	CASSFGTDSNQPQHF	TGTGCCAGCAGTTTTGGTACGGATAGCAATCAGCCCCAGCATTTT
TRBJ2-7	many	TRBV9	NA	CASSVGGSGEQYF	TGTGCCAGCAGCGTAGGGGGGTCAGGGGAGCAGTACTTC
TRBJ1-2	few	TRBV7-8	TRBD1	CASSLVGTANYGYTF	TGTGCCAGCAGCTTAGTGGGGACAGCCAACTATGGCTACACCTTC
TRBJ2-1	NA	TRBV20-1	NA	CSARSLRQNEQFF	TGCAGTGCTAGGTCACTACGACAGAATGAGCAGTTCTTC
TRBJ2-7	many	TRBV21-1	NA	CASSRDPGREQYF	TGTGCCAGCAGCAGAGATCCAGGGCGGGAGCAGTACTTC
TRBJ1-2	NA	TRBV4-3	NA	CASSQEWTTNYGYTF	TGCGCCAGCAGCCAAGAGTGGACAACTAACTATGGCTACACCTTC
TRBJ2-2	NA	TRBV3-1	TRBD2	CASSQRPGLGMTGELFF	TGTGCCAGCAGCCAACGACCGGGACTAGGCATGACCGGGGAGCTGTTTTTT
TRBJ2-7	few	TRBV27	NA	CASSYAENYEQYF	TGTGCCAGCAGTTATGCAGAAAACTACGAGCAGTACTTC
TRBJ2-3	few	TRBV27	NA	CASSLDGTRGVDTQYF	TGTGCCAGCAGTTTAGACGGGACAAGGGGCGTAGATACGCAGTATTTT